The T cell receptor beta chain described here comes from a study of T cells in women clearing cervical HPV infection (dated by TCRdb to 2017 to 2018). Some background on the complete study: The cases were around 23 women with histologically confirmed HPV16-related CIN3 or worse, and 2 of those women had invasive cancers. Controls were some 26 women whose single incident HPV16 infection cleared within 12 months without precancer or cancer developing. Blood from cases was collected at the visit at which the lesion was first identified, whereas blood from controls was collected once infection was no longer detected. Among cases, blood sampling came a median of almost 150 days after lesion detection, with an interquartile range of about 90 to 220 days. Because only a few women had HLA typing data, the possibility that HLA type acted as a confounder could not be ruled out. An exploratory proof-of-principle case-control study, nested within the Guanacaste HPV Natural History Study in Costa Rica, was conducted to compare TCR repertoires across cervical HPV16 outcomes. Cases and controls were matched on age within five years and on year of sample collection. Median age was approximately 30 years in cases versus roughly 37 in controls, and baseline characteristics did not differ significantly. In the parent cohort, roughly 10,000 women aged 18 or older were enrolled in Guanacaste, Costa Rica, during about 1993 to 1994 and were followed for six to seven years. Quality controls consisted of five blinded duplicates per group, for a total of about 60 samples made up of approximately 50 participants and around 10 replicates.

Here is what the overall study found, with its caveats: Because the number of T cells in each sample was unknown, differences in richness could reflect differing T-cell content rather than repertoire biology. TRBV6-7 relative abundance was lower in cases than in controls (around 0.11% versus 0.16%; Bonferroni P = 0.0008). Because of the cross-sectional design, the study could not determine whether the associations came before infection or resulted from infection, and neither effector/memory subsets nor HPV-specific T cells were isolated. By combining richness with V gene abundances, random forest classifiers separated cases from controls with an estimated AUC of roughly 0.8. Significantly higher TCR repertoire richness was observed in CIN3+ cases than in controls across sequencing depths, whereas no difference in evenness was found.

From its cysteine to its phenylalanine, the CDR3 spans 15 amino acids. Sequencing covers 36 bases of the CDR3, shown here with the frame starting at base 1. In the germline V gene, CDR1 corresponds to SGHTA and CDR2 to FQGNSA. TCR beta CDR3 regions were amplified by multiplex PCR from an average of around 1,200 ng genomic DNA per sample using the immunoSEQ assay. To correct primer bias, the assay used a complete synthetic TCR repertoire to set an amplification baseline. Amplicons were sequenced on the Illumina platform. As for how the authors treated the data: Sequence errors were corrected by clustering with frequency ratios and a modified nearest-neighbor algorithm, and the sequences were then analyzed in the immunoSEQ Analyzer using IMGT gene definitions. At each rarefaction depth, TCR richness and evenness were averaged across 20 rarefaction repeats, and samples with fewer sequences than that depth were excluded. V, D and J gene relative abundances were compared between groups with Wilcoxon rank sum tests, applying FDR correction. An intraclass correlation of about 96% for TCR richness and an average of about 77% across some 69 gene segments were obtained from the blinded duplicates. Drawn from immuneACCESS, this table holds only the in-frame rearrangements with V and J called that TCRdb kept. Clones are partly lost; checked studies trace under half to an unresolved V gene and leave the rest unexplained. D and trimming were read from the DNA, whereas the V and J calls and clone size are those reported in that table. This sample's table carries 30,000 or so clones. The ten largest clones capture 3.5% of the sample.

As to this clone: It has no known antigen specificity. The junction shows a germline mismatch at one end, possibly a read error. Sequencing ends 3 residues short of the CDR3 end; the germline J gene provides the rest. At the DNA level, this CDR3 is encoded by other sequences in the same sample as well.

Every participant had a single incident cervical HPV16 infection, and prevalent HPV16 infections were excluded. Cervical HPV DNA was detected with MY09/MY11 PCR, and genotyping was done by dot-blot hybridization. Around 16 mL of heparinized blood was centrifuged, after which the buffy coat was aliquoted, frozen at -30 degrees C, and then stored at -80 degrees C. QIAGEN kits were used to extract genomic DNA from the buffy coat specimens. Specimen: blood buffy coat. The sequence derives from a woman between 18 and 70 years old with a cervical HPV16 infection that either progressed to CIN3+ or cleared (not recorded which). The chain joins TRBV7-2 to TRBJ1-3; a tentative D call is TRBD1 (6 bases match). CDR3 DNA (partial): TGTGCCAGCAGCTATCAGGGGAATTCTGGAAACACG. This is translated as CASSYQGNSGNT. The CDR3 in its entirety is CASSYQGNSGNTIYF.